The subject of this entry is one TCR beta chain. It has no known antigen specificity. Within one base of it there is no much larger clone, and no base qualities were kept. No immune events, such as infections, were documented for the healthy donors during the collection period. Healthy-donor blood repertoires served as a training cohort to calibrate time-dependent variance in a beta-binomial model of T-cell clone differential abundance. There were 10 healthy donors in the training cohort, of whom 3 were female and 7 were male. An age range of roughly 29 to 64 years, with an average of 43 years, was recorded for the donors. Whole blood from each healthy donor was obtained from a commercial supplier and was collected at three time points two to three weeks apart. For immunosequencing, genomic DNA was extracted from whole blood that had not been sorted. The CDR3 holds 13 amino acids from the cysteine to the phenylalanine. Only the CDR3 DNA stays, 39 bases, in frame from base 1. The junction carries 14 bases between V and J, which are trimmed by 10 bases and 4 bases respectively. Per the germline V gene (reference sequence), MNHNY is the CDR1 and SVGAGI is the CDR2.

The source of the sample is a study of identifying expanded T cells in peripheral blood (dated by TCRdb to the late 2010s). About the study as a whole: Technical replicates were generated by sequencing separate aliquots of the same genomic DNA pool, with four replicates compared pairwise.

The immunoSEQ Assay, which relies on bias-controlled multiplex PCR amplification of genomic DNA, was used to profile TCRbeta CDR3 regions. Processing in the source paper ran as follows. To quantify the absolute abundance of each unique TCRbeta CDR3 region, the sequences were collapsed and filtered. Differential abundance was tested with a binomial (Fisher-equivalent) model and with a beta-binomial model adding time-dependent variance fitted from healthy donors. Any clone with fewer than 5 combined templates was excluded, and a clone was called differentially abundant if its Benjamini-Hochberg FDR was below 0.01. In the beta-binomial model, variance was expressed as a function of the total template count across the two samples, in the form v = (b*log(k)+a)^2. TCRdb obtained this table from immuneACCESS and retained in-frame rearrangements with V and J assigned. These tables miss some clones; where compared with another copy, unresolved V genes account for less than half of the shortfall, and the remainder is unexplained. The V and J calls and clone size were taken over from that table, and D and trimming were inferred from the DNA. This sample lists about 85,000 clones; around nine tenths were detected once. The ten top clones hold 2.8% of the sample.

Summary of the overall study and its limitations: Both the number of clones called differentially abundant and the false-positive rate were significantly reduced by the beta-binomial model across all healthy-donor time intervals. The authors expected biological variance in healthy repertoires might increase further over much longer intervals such as months to years. In all healthy donors, the variance in clone template counts between samples taken two weeks apart rose significantly as total template count increased. Approximately 1.2 differentially abundant clones were flagged by the binomial model between technical replicates, whereas about 16 and 19 were flagged over around two weeks and four weeks, respectively.

Material for sequencing was blood. This sequence uses TRBV6-6 and TRBJ2-1; the D gene assignment is ambiguous. This TCR was sampled from a person aged 18 to 75 in good health. The nucleotide sequence is TGTGCCACCACCTCCTTAGGGTACAATGAGCAGTTCTTC. It is translated as CATTSLGYNEQFF.